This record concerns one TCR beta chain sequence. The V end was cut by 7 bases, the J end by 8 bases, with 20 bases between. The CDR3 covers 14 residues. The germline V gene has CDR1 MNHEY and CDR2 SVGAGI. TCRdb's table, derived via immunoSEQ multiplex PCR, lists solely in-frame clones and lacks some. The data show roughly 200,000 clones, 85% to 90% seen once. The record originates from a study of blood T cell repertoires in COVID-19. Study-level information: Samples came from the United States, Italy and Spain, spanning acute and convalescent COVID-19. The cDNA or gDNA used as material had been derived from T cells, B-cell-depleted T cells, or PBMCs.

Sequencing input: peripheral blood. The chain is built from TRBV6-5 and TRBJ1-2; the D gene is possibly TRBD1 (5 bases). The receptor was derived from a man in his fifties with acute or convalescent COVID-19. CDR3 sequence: CASIPGTDYRGYTF. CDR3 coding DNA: TGTGCCAGCATTCCCGGGACGGACTATCGCGGCTACACCTTC.